This T cell receptor beta chain was documented in a study of blood T cell repertoires in COVID-19. About the research overall: Material from acute and convalescent COVID-19 was sourced from the United States, Italy and Spain. The analysed material was cDNA or gDNA that came from T cells, B-cell-depleted T cells, or PBMCs.

The CDR3 loop spans 15 amino acids. Germline CDR1 is LGHNA and CDR2 is YNFKEQ. V lost 4 bases to trimming and J lost 4 bases; unmatched junction nucleotides: 5. Method: immunoSEQ multiplex PCR; TCRdb's copy keeps in-frame clones and lacks some. The repertoire holds over 30,000 clones, around 88% seen once, with 6.3% in the top ten. The chain couples TRBV4-2 to TRBJ2-1, with 9 nucleotides matching TRBD2. The sequence was collected from a human donor in a cohort sampled during active COVID-19. The sequencing sample was made of peripheral blood. CDR3 loop: CASSPTSGSYNEQFF. CDR3 nucleotides: TGTGCCAGCAGCCCTACTAGCGGGTCTTACAATGAGCAGTTCTTC.